The 31 T cell receptor beta chains below come from one sample, sequenced in a study of cytomegalovirus exposure and HLA in healthy donors. Sequenced by immunoSEQ multiplex PCR; TCRdb stores in-frame clones only, minus some. Found here are 150,000 to 200,000 clones, approximately 86% of them singletons; the top ten hold 2% to 2.5%. Sample: PBMCs. Source of these receptors: a man aged 25-45 years in good health and CMV-seropositive.

The CDR3 reads CASSSWTGWNEQFF. In DNA, the CDR3 is TGTGCCAGCAGTTCGTGGACAGGTTGGAATGAGCAGTTCTTC. The V and J genes are TRBV6-5 and TRBJ2-1; 7 bases match TRBD1. Germline V gives CDR1 MNHEY, CDR2 SVGAGI. Germline trimming cut 4 bases from V and 7 bases from J; bases unmatched to any gene: 7. CDR3 size: 14 residues.

Worth noting for this clone: This clone may be a read error of a much larger clone one base away. The rearrangement joins TRBV11-3 to TRBJ2-7; 9 bases map to TRBD1. Per the germline V gene, CDR1 is SGHNT and CDR2 is YENEEA. The V and J ends lost 5 bases and 2 bases, in that order; junction bases with no gene match: 4. This CDR3 has 14 residues. The CDR3 DNA is TGTGCCAGCAGCCCGGGACAGGGTCCCTACGAGCAGTACTTC. Translating it yields CASSPGQGPYEQYF. Based on the CDR3 plus reference TRBV11-3 and TRBJ2-7, the full variable domain is EAGVVQSPRYKIIEKKQPVAFWCNPISGHNTLYWYLQNLGQGPELLIRYENEEAVDDSQLPKDRFSAERLKGVDSTLKIQPAELGDSAVYLCASSPGQGPYEQYFGPGTRLTVT.

The rearrangement joins TRBV7-9 to TRBJ2-1; D is unclear. V lost 5 bases and J lost 6, with 11 bases in between. The CDR3 runs to 13 residues. Germline-derived CDR1 and CDR2 are SEHNR and FQNEAQ (reference sequence). The CDR3 coding sequence is TGTGCCAGCAGCCTGGGCTCAGGCAATGAGCAGTTCTTC. Translating it yields CASSLGSGNEQFF. Combining the CDR3 with reference TRBV7-9 and TRBJ2-1 gives the whole variable domain DTGVSQNPRHKITKRGQNVTFRCDPISEHNRLYWYRQTLGQGPEFLTYFQNEAQLEKSRLLSDRFSAERPKGSFSTLEIQRTEQGDSAMYLCASSLGSGNEQFFGPGTRLTVL.

The rearrangement joins TRBV2 to TRBJ2-7; 9 bases are a match to TRBD2. CDR1 is SNHLY and CDR2 is FYNNEI in the germline V gene. The CDR3 totals 14 residues. J was trimmed by 2 bases and V by 6 bases; bases with no gene match: 5. CDR3 residues: CASSPSGAPYEQYF. CDR3 in DNA: TGTGCCAGCAGCCCTAGCGGGGCACCCTACGAGCAGTACTTC.

This chain connects TRBV7-2 to TRBJ1-1; D might be TRBD1 (6 bases). This CDR3 comprises 14 residues. The ends were cut back, 4 bases at V and 4 bases at J, with 13 bases in the middle. The germline CDR1 and CDR2 sequences are SGHTA and FQGNSA. CDR3 sequence (DNA): TGTGCCAGCAGCTCCGGTACAGGGCTCACTGAAGCTTTCTTT. Its protein is CASSSGTGLTEAFF.

The chain combines TRBV27 with TRBJ2-7, with 9 bases that match TRBD2. The CDR3 runs to 15 residues. J gave up 2 bases and V 5 bases, and 7 bases lay outside the gene matches. Germline CDR1 reads MNHEY; CDR2 reads SMNVEV (reference sequence). The CDR3 is CASSPTQRGAYEQYF. The CDR3, as DNA: TGTGCCAGCAGTCCAACCCAGCGGGGGGCCTACGAGCAGTACTTC.

This chain connects TRBV6-6 to TRBJ2-2, with 9 bases identical to TRBD2. The junction had 7 bases not matched to a gene; V was cut back by 5 bases and J by 9 bases. CDR3 size: 14 residues. Germline values: CDR1 MNHNY, CDR2 SVGAGI (reference sequence). Written as DNA, the CDR3 is TGTGCCAGCAGTGTAGCGGGGGAACACCGGGAGCTGTTTTTT. It is translated as CASSVAGEHRELFF.

This chain uses TRBV7-2 with TRBJ2-7; D not resolved. The V gene lost 6 bases and the J gene lost 0 bases, with 9 bases spanning the gap. The length of the CDR3 is 13 residues. Germline-derived CDR1 and CDR2 are SGHTA and FQGNSA. The CDR3 DNA follows: TGTGCCAGCAGTCCTAGGAGCTCCTACGAGCAGTACTTC. Amino acid sequence: CASSPRSSYEQYF.

V usage is TRBV19 and J usage is TRBJ2-7, with 10 bases that match TRBD1. Germline CDR1 is LNHDA and CDR2 is SQIVND (reference sequence). This CDR3 spans 16 amino acids. Unmatched junction bases numbered 11, after V lost 3 bases and J lost 6 bases. The CDR3 spells CASSIGLRDRGLEQYF. In DNA form, the CDR3 reads TGTGCCAGTAGTATTGGTCTCCGGGACAGGGGCCTCGAGCAGTACTTC.

This clone was picked up a small number of times. The chain joins TRBV7-9 to TRBJ1-6; D unclear. Germline V CDR1 and CDR2: SEHNR, FQNEAQ (reference sequence). The CDR3 covers 15 residues. V shed 5 bases and J shed 7 bases, with 15 bases lying between them. The CDR3 DNA follows: TGTGCCAGCAGCCTGAACCAGGATTCAAATTCACCCCTCCACTTT. Translation gives CASSLNQDSNSPLHF.

CDR3 residues: CASSLAGGRRYNEQFF. The CDR3 region has the DNA TGTGCCAGCAGTTTAGCGGGGGGGCGTCGTTACAATGAGCAGTTCTTC. V and J are TRBV6-5 and TRBJ2-1; 11 bases fit TRBD2. This CDR3 region has 16 residues. Germline V gene data show CDR1 as MNHEY and CDR2 as SVGAGI. The J segment lost 4 bases and the V segment lost 4 bases, leaving 6 bases of the junction unmatched.

V gene TRBV5-6 combines with J gene TRBJ2-3; TRBD1 aligns across 7 bases. Per the germline V gene, CDR1 is SGHDT and CDR2 is YYEEEE. CDR3 length: 15 residues. The trim removed 3 bases at V and 5 bases at J, leaving 9 bases unmatched. The DNA of the CDR3 is TGTGCCAGCAGCTCGACAGGGAACCAATTAGATACGCAGTATTTT. Protein product: CASSSTGNQLDTQYF.

The chain combines TRBV5-1 with TRBJ2-2, with a possible D match to TRBD2 (6 bases). The CDR3 has 15 residues. V was trimmed by 4 bases and J by 5 bases, leaving 15 bases between them. Per the germline V gene, CDR1 is SGHRS and CDR2 is YFSETQ. This CDR3 reads CASSVGTVGTGELFF. The CDR3, as DNA: TGCGCCAGCAGCGTCGGGACTGTGGGGACCGGGGAGCTGTTTTTT.

The chain employs TRBV7-2 and TRBJ2-3; 7 bases fit TRBD2. V lost 3 bases and J lost 4; bases outside the gene matches: 1. The germline V gene has CDR1 SGHTA and CDR2 FQGNSA. The CDR3 totals 13 residues. The CDR3 DNA reads as TGTGCCAGCAGCTTGGGGGGGTCAGATACGCAGTATTTT. Translation gives CASSLGGSDTQYF.

The genes are TRBV4-3 and TRBJ2-7; TRBD1 matches at 10 bases. This CDR3 region has 17 residues. V shed 1 base, J shed 0 bases, and the junction held 6 bases outside the gene matches. Per the germline V gene, CDR1 is LGHNA and CDR2 is YSLEER. The CDR3 loop reads CASSQALGQGHSYEQYF. The CDR3 DNA follows: TGCGCCAGCAGCCAAGCTTTGGGACAGGGGCACTCCTACGAGCAGTACTTC.

This clone was picked up a small number of times. The rearrangement joins TRBV2 to TRBJ2-7; a possible D gene is TRBD2 (5 bases). The V end was cut by 6 bases, the J end by 4 bases, with 22 bases between. The CDR3 has 16 amino acids. Germline lookup yields CDR1 SNHLY and CDR2 FYNNEI. The CDR3 sequence is CASSELGVVRLYEQYF. The CDR3, as DNA: TGTGCCAGCAGCGAACTGGGCGTGGTCAGACTATACGAGCAGTACTTC. The full variable domain, rest sourced from reference TRBV2 and TRBJ2-7, is EPEVTQTPSHQVTQMGQEVILRCVPISNHLYFYWYRQILGQKVEFLVSFYNNEISEKSEIFDDQFSVERPDGSNFTLKIRSTKLEDSAMYFCASSELGVVRLYEQYFGPGTRLTVT.

The CDR3 is CASSQGDSFNYGYTF. The CDR3 DNA reads TGCGCCAGCAGCCAAGGAGACAGTTTTAACTATGGCTACACCTTC. The chain employs TRBV4-3 and TRBJ1-2, with D possibly being TRBD1 (5 bases). This CDR3 has 15 residues. The germline V gene has CDR1 LGHNA and CDR2 YSLEER. Trimming cost V 1 base and J 1 base, with 10 bases left between them.

For the CDR3, the DNA is TGTGCCAGCAGTTACCAGAACACTGAAGCTTTCTTT. Translation: CASSYQNTEAFF. The chain recombines TRBV6-5 with TRBJ1-1; D remains ambiguous. This CDR3 has 12 amino acids. The V gene's germline CDR1 is MNHEY and CDR2 SVGAGI. V was shortened by 2 bases and J by 1 base, with 2 bases between the two germline ends.

This sequence joins TRBV2 and TRBJ2-6; D remains ambiguous. Trimming took off 0 bases at V and 0 bases at J, with 6 bases between the two ends. CDR1 is SNHLY and CDR2 is FYNNEI in the germline V gene. This CDR3 comprises 16 residues. The CDR3 DNA sequence: TGTGCCAGCAGTGAAGCCCGGAGCTCTGGGGCCAACGTCCTGACTTTC. It yields the protein CASSEARSSGANVLTF. Filled out from reference TRBV2 and TRBJ2-6, the complete variable domain reads EPEVTQTPSHQVTQMGQEVILRCVPISNHLYFYWYRQILGQKVEFLVSFYNNEISEKSEIFDDQFSVERPDGSNFTLKIRSTKLEDSAMYFCASSEARSSGANVLTFGAGSRLTVL.

This clone came up once. This chain connects TRBV29-1 to TRBJ2-5, with 8 bases that match TRBD2. Germline trimming cut 4 bases from V and 3 bases from J; bases unmatched to any gene: 4. Germline CDR1 SQVTM, CDR2 ANQGSEA. The CDR3 loop spans 13 amino acids. In nucleotides, the CDR3 is TGCAGCGTTGTCGGCGGGGGGAAAGAGACCCAGTACTTC. The encoded protein is CSVVGGGKETQYF.

The V and J genes are TRBV30 and TRBJ1-5; D gene uncertain. The length of the CDR3 is 15 residues. Trimming took 0 bases from V and 0 from J, leaving 9 bases between them. Germline V gene lookup returns CDR1 GTSNPN and CDR2 SVGIG (reference sequence). CDR3 loop: CAWSVGPFSNQPQHF. CDR3 sequence (DNA): TGTGCCTGGAGTGTTGGGCCATTTAGCAATCAGCCCCAGCATTTT.

The chain uses TRBV2 and TRBJ2-5; TRBD1 agrees at 7 bases. V lost 4 bases to trimming and J lost 5 bases; unmatched junction nucleotides: 7. The CDR3 runs 14 residues. The germline gives CDR1 SNHLY, CDR2 FYNNEI. This chain's CDR3 is CASSARRGMETQYF. The CDR3 nucleotides read TGTGCCAGCAGTGCCCGCAGGGGGATGGAGACCCAGTACTTC.

V is TRBV7-9 and J is TRBJ2-1, with D perhaps TRBD2 (7 bases). The germline gives CDR1 SEHNR, CDR2 FQNEAQ (reference sequence). Trimming removed 5 bases at V and 0 bases at J, with 14 bases between. The CDR3 is made up of 16 amino acids. The CDR3 spells CASSRGRGPSYNEQFF. The CDR3 coding sequence is TGTGCCAGCAGCCGAGGGCGGGGGCCCTCCTACAATGAGCAGTTCTTC.

The chain links TRBV7-9 to TRBJ2-5, with 8 bases that match TRBD1. Germline V gene lookup returns CDR1 SEHNR and CDR2 FQNEAQ (reference sequence). The CDR3 loop spans 15 amino acids. With 3 bases clipped from V and 2 bases from J, the junction kept 5 bases outside the gene matches. CDR3 amino acids: CASSFPQGAQETQYF. CDR3 nucleotides: TGTGCCAGCAGCTTCCCGCAGGGGGCTCAAGAGACCCAGTACTTC.

The chain has TRBV27 and TRBJ2-1; possible D gene TRBD1, 6 bases. The CDR3 runs to 15 residues. The germline V gene has CDR1 MNHEY and CDR2 SMNVEV (reference sequence). The V end was cut by 6 bases, the J end by 7 bases, with 19 bases between. This CDR3 is CASSTPVARGNEQFF. CDR3 in DNA: TGTGCCAGCAGCACGCCGGTAGCGAGGGGGAATGAGCAGTTCTTC.

The chain combines TRBV18 with TRBJ1-5, with a weak D call TRBD1 (6 bases). The CDR3 extends over 16 amino acids. Trimming took 1 base from V and 3 from J, leaving 13 bases between them. The germline gives CDR1 KGHSH, CDR2 LQKENI. This CDR3 is CASSPQGRGANQPQHF. For the CDR3, the DNA is TGTGCCAGCTCACCACAGGGGAGGGGGGCCAATCAGCCCCAGCATTTT.

This sequence joins TRBV7-2 and TRBJ2-2; the D is unclear. CDR1 and CDR2 from the germline V gene are SGHTA and FQGNSA. This CDR3 has 15 residues. V was trimmed by 0 bases and J by 3 bases, leaving 8 bases between them. CDR3 amino acids: CASSLAVSHTGELFF. The CDR3 nucleotides read TGTGCCAGCAGCTTAGCGGTGAGCCACACCGGGGAGCTGTTTTTT. Full variable domain (rest looked up from reference TRBV7-2 and TRBJ2-2): GAGVSQSPSNKVTEKGKDVELRCDPISGHTALYWYRQSLGQGLEFLIYFQGNSAPDKSGLPSDRFSAERTGGSVSTLTIQRTQQEDSAVYLCASSLAVSHTGELFFGEGSRLTVL.

The CDR3 DNA is TGCGCCAGCAGCCAAGAGCCAGGGCTTGGAAACACCATATATTTT. Translating it yields CASSQEPGLGNTIYF. V gene TRBV4-1 combines with J gene TRBJ1-3; D perhaps matches TRBD1 (5 bases). V lost 0 bases and J lost 3, with 9 bases in between. Per germline, CDR1 MGHRA and CDR2 YSYEKL. The CDR3 covers 15 residues.

This clone was detected many times. The V and J genes are TRBV5-1 and TRBJ2-2, with 11 bases matching TRBD2. The J segment lost 7 bases and the V segment lost 5 bases, leaving 10 bases of the junction unmatched. The CDR3 has 16 residues. CDR1 and CDR2 (germline): SGHRS, YFSETQ. CDR3: CASRTSGVAQSGELFF. DNA for the CDR3: TGCGCCAGCAGGACTAGCGGGGTAGCCCAAAGCGGGGAGCTGTTTTTT.

This clone was seen once. The rearrangement joins TRBV13 to TRBJ1-2; 8 bases are a match to TRBD1. V lost 1 base to trimming and J lost 8 bases; unmatched junction nucleotides: 9. The V gene's germline CDR1 is PRHDT and CDR2 FYEKMQ (reference sequence). The CDR3 runs to 15 residues. As DNA, the CDR3 is TGTGCCAGCAGCTTAGCCTTGCAGGGGGCGAACGGCTACACCTTC. This codes for CASSLALQGANGYTF.

The V call is TRBV5-4, the J call TRBJ2-2; 9 bases line up with TRBD1. CDR1 and CDR2 (germline): SGHNT, YYREEE (reference sequence). V shed 4 bases, J shed 3 bases, and the junction held 4 bases outside the gene matches. CDR3 length: 15 amino acids. The CDR3 bases are TGTGCCAGCAGCCCGCGGACAGGGGACACCGGGGAGCTGTTTTTT. Translation gives CASSPRTGDTGELFF.